Listed here are 28 T cell receptor beta chains from one sample, sequenced in a study of beta chain features in type 1 diabetes. Sequenced material consisted of expressed TCRB transcripts (all of the isolated RNA was reverse transcribed). Some clones are missing from TCRdb's copy, which holds only in-frame ones; the method was immunoSEQ multiplex PCR. The profile covers fewer than 550,000 clones, with around 10% appearing a single time and 0.04% to 0.05% taken by the ten largest. Sample: naive CD4+ T cells from blood. These receptor sequences come from a woman aged 18-30 years in good health.

This clone has a handful of counts. The chain combines TRBV14 with TRBJ2-1, with 13 bases identical to TRBD2. This CDR3 region has 17 residues. CDR1 SGHDN and CDR2 FVKESK come from the germline V gene. The trim removed 0 bases at V and 9 bases at J, leaving 8 bases unmatched. The DNA for the CDR3 is TGTGCCAGCAGCCAAGAACAGGGACTAGCGGGATTTTTTGAGCAGTTCTTC. Residues: CASSQEQGLAGFFEQFF.

This clone was counted between two and nine times. This sequence joins TRBV14 and TRBJ2-1; 11 bases are a match to TRBD2. The V gene's germline CDR1 is SGHDN and CDR2 FVKESK. V shed 3 bases and J 13 bases; nucleotides not matched to a gene: 8. This CDR3 is 14 amino acids long. As DNA, the CDR3 is TGTGCCAGCAGCCATAAGTACCTAGCGGGAGGCCAGTTCTTC. Protein: CASSHKYLAGGQFF.

The genes are TRBV6-6 and TRBJ2-3; D is undetermined. CDR3 size: 13 residues. V was trimmed by 8 bases and J by 0 bases, leaving 9 bases between them. Germline CDR1 and CDR2: MNHNY and SVGAGI (reference sequence). CDR3 DNA: TGTGCCAGCCGTAAGGAAAGCACAGATACGCAGTATTTT. As protein: CASRKESTDTQYF.

This chain joins TRBV25-1 and TRBJ1-6, with TRBD1 matching over 12 bases. This CDR3 is 17 amino acids long. Trimming took 2 bases from V and 11 from J; bases not matched to a gene: 10. Germline CDR1 and CDR2: MGHDK and SYGVNS. The CDR3: CASSEGGTGGAGTPLHF. CDR3 coding DNA: TGTGCCAGCAGTGAAGGCGGGACAGGGGGCGCAGGTACACCCCTCCACTTT.

Only a few counts were recorded for this clone. V and J are TRBV7-6 and TRBJ2-7; no clear D. The V and J ends lost 1 base and 4 bases respectively, with 11 bases between them. CDR1 and CDR2 (germline): SGHVS, FNYEAQ. The CDR3 consists of 14 residues. The CDR3, as DNA: TGTGCCAGCAGCTTAGTCCGTAGCCAGTACGAGCAGTACGTC. Translating gives CASSLVRSQYEQYV.

The table lists this clone with many counts. V usage is TRBV30 and J usage is TRBJ1-5, with 9 nucleotides matching TRBD1. The germline gives CDR1 GTSNPN, CDR2 SVGIG (reference sequence). The length of the CDR3 is 15 residues. V trimming: 4 bases; J trimming: 0 bases; junction bases outside the gene matches: 4. The CDR3 DNA sequence: TGTGCCTGGACCGCGGACAGGGGTAGCAATCAGCCCCAGCATTTT. Its translation is CAWTADRGSNQPQHF.

The J gene is TRBJ2-2, the V gene TRBV11-2; possibly TRBD1 for D (5 bases). This CDR3 is built from 14 residues. Per the germline V gene, CDR1 is SGHAT and CDR2 is FQNNGV. With 10 bases removed from V and 0 bases from J, the gap between germline ends came to 12 bases. CDR3 bases: TGTGCCACCTACAGGCTCTCGAACACCGGGGAGCTGTTTTTT. Protein sequence: CATYRLSNTGELFF.

This clone showed up just a few times. This chain links TRBV7-2 with TRBJ1-2; D not certain. This CDR3 region has 13 residues. Trimming took 0 bases from V and 5 from J, leaving 7 bases between them. From germline, CDR1 is SGHTA and CDR2 FQGNSA. In DNA, the CDR3 is TGTGCCAGCAGCTTAGCGAAGCCTTATGGCTACACCTTC. Translated, it gives CASSLAKPYGYTF.

The table lists this clone with a few counts. This chain uses TRBV5-1 with TRBJ2-1; the D is unclear. Trimming shortened V by 7 bases and J by 0 bases, and 17 bases separated the two germline ends. Germline values: CDR1 SGHRS, CDR2 YFSETQ. The length of the CDR3 is 16 residues. CDR3 loop: CASARAGVSSYNEQFF. The CDR3 DNA reads as TGCGCCAGCGCCCGAGCAGGTGTCAGCTCCTACAATGAGCAGTTCTTC.

The rearrangement links TRBV4-1 to TRBJ2-3, with 7 nucleotides matching TRBD2. The CDR3 totals 16 residues. Germline trimming cut 1 base from V and 1 base from J; bases unmatched to any gene: 5. CDR1 is MGHRA, CDR2 YSYEKL, per germline. CDR3 sequence reads: CASSQVQRGGTDTQYF. The CDR3 DNA reads as TGCGCCAGCAGCCAAGTGCAACGGGGGGGCACAGATACGCAGTATTTT.

The chain couples TRBV18 to TRBJ1-1; no reliable D call. Germline CDR1 reads KGHSH; CDR2 reads LQKENI. The CDR3 is 15 residues long. V was trimmed by 1 base and J by 3 bases, leaving 12 bases between them. The CDR3 nucleotides read TGTGCCAGCTCACCACTGACGGGGAGGGACACTGAAGCTTTCTTT. Amino acids: CASSPLTGRDTEAFF.

This clone occurred a few times. The chain is built from TRBV6-6 and TRBJ1-2; no definite D call. Trimming removed 2 bases from V and 3 bases from J, with 10 bases in between. Germline CDR1 and CDR2: MNHNY and SVGAGI (reference sequence). The CDR3 is 14 amino acids. The CDR3 here is CASSYRATYYGYTF. DNA for the CDR3: TGTGCCAGCAGTTACCGGGCTACCTACTATGGCTACACCTTC.

The sample holds many counts of this clone. The chain has TRBV12-5 and TRBJ2-1; D assignment may be TRBD1 or TRBD2 (7 bases each). The V end was cut by 2 bases, the J end by 15 bases, with 17 bases between. The CDR3 contains 13 residues. In germline, CDR1 is LGHNT, CDR2 FRNRAP. CDR3 in amino acids: CASGLPNTGEGFF. CDR3 nucleotides: TGTGCTAGTGGTTTGCCAAATACAGGGGAGGGGTTCTTC.

This clone has just a few counts. The V and J genes are TRBV15 and TRBJ1-4; TRBD1 aligns across 10 bases. The CDR3 has 15 amino acids. V was clipped by 5 bases and J by 6 bases; unmatched bases: 6. Germline V gene sequence: CDR1 LNHNV, CDR2 YYDKDF (reference sequence). The CDR3: CATSLPGTGDEKLFF. The CDR3 DNA reads TGTGCCACCAGCCTGCCCGGGACAGGGGATGAAAAACTGTTTTTT.

This chain connects TRBV6-5 to TRBJ2-2; TRBD2 agrees at 8 bases. Unmatched junction bases numbered 10, after V lost 7 bases and J lost 6 bases. This CDR3 is 15 amino acids long. CDR1 is MNHEY, CDR2 SVGAGI, per germline. The CDR3 is CASTGAGDFAGELFF. The CDR3 region has the DNA TGTGCCAGCACCGGAGCGGGAGATTTCGCCGGGGAGCTGTTTTTT.

The chain employs TRBV5-6 and TRBJ1-4, with unresolved D. CDR3 size: 12 residues. Germline values: CDR1 SGHDT, CDR2 YYEEEE. The ends were cut back, 6 bases at V and 8 bases at J, with 11 bases in the middle. The CDR3 sequence: CASTMDGEKLFF. The CDR3 DNA reads as TGTGCCAGCACCATGGACGGGGAAAAACTGTTTTTT.

There are a few counts of this clone. This sequence joins TRBV29-1 and TRBJ1-5, with a possible D match to TRBD1 (6 bases). The CDR3 totals 13 residues. Germline V gene data show CDR1 as SQVTM and CDR2 as ANQGSEA. Between the trimmed V and J ends, which lost 4 bases and 5 bases, there was a span of 12 bases. The CDR3 protein is CSVAQGLDQPQHF. In DNA form, the CDR3 reads TGCAGCGTTGCTCAGGGGTTGGATCAGCCCCAGCATTTT.

The chain employs TRBV13 and TRBJ2-5; the match to TRBD2 covers 11 bases. The CDR3 sequence is 15 residues long. Germline lookup yields CDR1 PRHDT and CDR2 FYEKMQ (reference sequence). Germline trimming cut 2 bases from V and 2 bases from J; bases unmatched to any gene: 1. The CDR3 loop is CASSLIAGGQETQYF. Here the CDR3 DNA reads TGTGCCAGCAGCTTAATAGCGGGAGGGCAAGAGACCCAGTACTTC.

This clone was detected a few times. V gene TRBV7-2 combines with J gene TRBJ2-5; perhaps TRBD1 as D (6 bases). CDR3 size: 13 residues. Trimming removed 6 bases at V and 3 bases at J, with 11 bases between. The germline CDR1 and CDR2 sequences are SGHTA and FQGNSA. The CDR3 nucleotides read TGTGCCAGCAGTACTAGGACAGAAGAGACCCAGTACTTC. Amino acids: CASSTRTEETQYF.

The chain links TRBV7-2 to TRBJ2-7, with TRBD2 identical over 8 bases. The ends lost 4 bases at V and 2 bases at J; junction bases unmatched: 10. CDR3 size: 16 residues. Germline V gene data show CDR1 as SGHTA and CDR2 as FQGNSA. In DNA, the CDR3 is TGTGCCAGCAGCTACGGTGGGACGGGAGGGACCTACGAGCAGTACTTC. Amino acids: CASSYGGTGGTYEQYF.

The chain links TRBV15 to TRBJ2-7, with a tentative D call TRBD2 (5 bases). The V end lost 0 bases, the J end lost 5 bases, and 14 bases lay between the germline ends. The CDR3 covers 15 residues. The V gene's germline CDR1 is LNHNV and CDR2 YYDKDF (reference sequence). CDR3 sequence: CATSRDLASPDEQYF. The CDR3 coding sequence is TGTGCCACCAGCAGAGATCTTGCTAGCCCGGACGAGCAGTACTTC.

The rearrangement joins TRBV19 to TRBJ2-1, with D possibly being TRBD2 (5 bases). V gave up 3 bases and J gave up 5 bases, with 20 bases separating them. Germline V gene data show CDR1 as LNHDA and CDR2 as SQIVND (reference sequence). The CDR3 contains 17 residues. The CDR3 nucleotides read TGTGCCAGTAGTATCGCCGGGAATAATGGGGATAACAATGAGCAGTTCTTC. Its translation: CASSIAGNNGDNNEQFF.

The chain recombines TRBV28 with TRBJ1-6; perhaps TRBD1 as D (6 bases). Between the trimmed V and J ends, which lost 10 bases and 8 bases, there was a span of 12 bases. Per the germline V gene, CDR1 is MDHEN and CDR2 is SYDVKM. CDR3 length: 12 residues. CDR3: CATGAVYSPLHF. In nucleotides, the CDR3 is TGTGCCACGGGGGCCGTATATTCACCCCTCCACTTT.

A remark on this clone: At one end, the junction sequence differs from germline, possibly due to a read error. This chain uses TRBV7-7 with TRBJ2-1; TRBD2 aligns across 8 bases. This CDR3 comprises 17 residues. Germline CDR1 reads SSHAT; CDR2 reads FNYEAQ (reference sequence). The CDR3, as DNA: TGTGCTAGCAGCTTAGCGCCCAGCGGGAGCTCCTACAATGAGCAGTTCTTC. This sequence encodes CASSLAPSGSSYNEQFF. Variable domain in full (rest from reference TRBV7-7 and TRBJ2-1): GAGVSQSPRYKVTKRGQDVTLRCDPISSHATLYWYQQALGQGPEFLTYFNYEAQPDKSGLPSDRFSAERPEGSISTLTIQRTEQRDSAMYRCASSLAPSGSSYNEQFFGPGTRLTVL.

The J gene is TRBJ2-2, the V gene TRBV7-2; no reliable D call. V lost 5 bases and J lost 8, with 12 bases in between. The germline V gene has CDR1 SGHTA and CDR2 FQGNSA. The CDR3 runs to 13 residues. The CDR3 is CASSAFRSGELFF. The CDR3 DNA reads TGTGCCAGCAGCGCCTTCAGGTCGGGGGAGCTGTTTTTT.

This clone was picked up a small number of times. The chain employs TRBV25-1 and TRBJ1-1; D may be TRBD1 (6 bases). This CDR3 is 14 amino acids long. V was trimmed by 4 bases and J by 6 bases, leaving 15 bases between them. Germline CDR1 MGHDK, CDR2 SYGVNS. The CDR3 sequence: CASSALTGVSEAFF. Written as DNA, the CDR3 is TGTGCCAGCAGTGCCCTGACAGGAGTGTCTGAAGCTTTCTTT.

The rearrangement joins TRBV19 to TRBJ2-6; D not resolved. Germline V gene sequence: CDR1 LNHDA, CDR2 SQIVND (reference sequence). V lost 10 bases to trimming and J lost 0 bases, with 7 bases between them. The CDR3 extends over 13 amino acids. Here the CDR3 reads CATYGSGANVLTF. CDR3 sequence (DNA): TGTGCCACCTACGGCTCTGGGGCCAACGTCCTGACTTTC.

This clone was observed a single time. This rearrangement joins TRBV29-1 to TRBJ2-5, with 8 positions matching TRBD2. The CDR3 totals 14 residues. V trimming: 7 bases; J trimming: 1 base; junction bases outside the gene matches: 8. CDR1 and CDR2 (germline): SQVTM, ANQGSEA. CDR3 region: CSDNSGAIQETQYF. For the CDR3, the DNA is TGCAGCGACAATAGCGGGGCGATCCAAGAGACCCAGTACTTC.